The rows below give T cell receptor beta chains drawn from one sample of a study of early T cells in non-severe SARS-CoV-2 infection. MiXCR, run by TCRdb on the 5' RACE reads, gives a single entry per CDR3 protein. The repertoire holds fewer than 100,000 distinct CDR3 sequences, roughly an eighth seen once, with over 2% in the top ten. Specimen: whole blood. These receptors came from an adult who was a healthcare worker with PCR-confirmed SARS-CoV-2 infection or an uninfected control (not recorded which). The CDR3 runs from the conserved cysteine through the conserved F or W. A D gene is named only where the DNA matches it firmly. Clone sizes are given selectively: once, few, many, or a class where the clone is expanded.

v_call: TRBV6-7; clone_size: many; j_call: TRBJ2-7; d_call: TRBD1; cdr3_aa: CASSYSGIDRVTHEQYF; cdr3_nt: TGTGCCAGCAGTTACTCGGGAATAGACAGGGTGACGCACGAGCAGTACTTC
v_call: TRBV18; clone_size: many; j_call: TRBJ2-1; d_call: TRBD1; cdr3_aa: CASSPSGTVLNEQFF; cdr3_nt: TGTGCCAGCTCGCCATCCGGGACAGTACTCAATGAGCAGTTCTTC
v_call: TRBV24-1; clone_size: many; j_call: TRBJ2-3; d_call: TRBD1; cdr3_aa: CATSAGQGRDTQYF; cdr3_nt: TGTGCCACCAGTGCGGGACAGGGGAGGGATACGCAGTATTTT
v_call: TRBV7-6; clone_size: .; j_call: TRBJ2-3; d_call: .; cdr3_aa: CASSPYGGAGTDTQYF; cdr3_nt: TGTGCCAGCAGCCCGTATGGCGGGGCGGGCACAGATACGCAGTATTTT
v_call: TRBV5-1; clone_size: few; j_call: TRBJ2-1; d_call: .; cdr3_aa: CASSAHRDPNEQFF; cdr3_nt: TGCGCCAGCAGCGCTCACCGGGACCCCAATGAGCAGTTCTTC
v_call: TRBV6-5; clone_size: few; j_call: TRBJ2-3; d_call: .; cdr3_aa: CASRRALSKDTQYF; cdr3_nt: TGTGCCAGCAGAAGGGCCCTATCCAAAGATACGCAGTATTTT
v_call: TRBV10-3; clone_size: many; j_call: TRBJ2-3; d_call: .; cdr3_aa: CATSGTDTQYF; cdr3_nt: TGTGCCACCTCAGGGACAGATACGCAGTATTTT
v_call: TRBV6-6; clone_size: .; j_call: TRBJ2-3; d_call: TRBD1; cdr3_aa: CASSLGTGGRDTQYF; cdr3_nt: TGTGCCAGCAGTTTAGGGACAGGGGGCCGAGATACGCAGTATTTT
v_call: TRBV12-3/TRBV12-4; clone_size: many; j_call: TRBJ2-7; d_call: .; cdr3_aa: CASSLEYEQYF; cdr3_nt: TGTGCCAGCAGTTTAGAATACGAGCAGTACTTC
v_call: TRBV11-2; clone_size: .; j_call: TRBJ2-2; d_call: .; cdr3_aa: CASSLGDAGDTGEQFF; cdr3_nt: TGTGCCAGCAGCTTAGGGGACGCTGGGGACACCGGGGAGCAGTTTTTT
v_call: TRBV5-4; clone_size: many; j_call: TRBJ2-2; d_call: .; cdr3_aa: CASSLVPGELFF; cdr3_nt: TGTGCCAGCAGCTTGGTGCCCGGGGAGCTGTTTTTT
v_call: TRBV6-2/TRBV6-3; clone_size: few; j_call: TRBJ2-2; d_call: .; cdr3_aa: CASSYSSTGELFF; cdr3_nt: TGTGCCAGCAGTTACTCGAGCACCGGGGAGCTGTTTTTT